A selection of T cell receptor beta chains follows, all from one sample in a study of cytomegalovirus exposure and HLA in healthy donors. Clones were sequenced by immunoSEQ multiplex PCR, and TCRdb holds only the in-frame ones, with some missing. Of some 130,000 clones detected, around 70% appear once; the ten largest clones hold 1.6%. Material for sequencing was PBMCs. These receptors came from a man between 25 and 39 years old in good health and CMV-seropositive. Both conserved end residues are part of each CDR3. D genes are given only for firm matches. The listing skips clone size in some rows; elsewhere it reads once, few, many or a size class.

>TRBD1|TRBJ1-2|few|TRBV28
TGTGCCAGCAGTTATCTCGGGACAGGGGTGCTCTATGGCTACACCTTC
CASSYLGTGVLYGYTF
>-|TRBJ2-3|few|TRBV2
TGTGCCAGCAGTGGAAAGCGGTCCACAGATACGCAGTATTTT
CASSGKRSTDTQYF
>-|TRBJ2-5|-|TRBV4-2
TGTGCCAGCAGCCAAGGGAGAGAAGAGACCCAGTACTTC
CASSQGREETQYF
>-|TRBJ1-5|few|TRBV7-9
TGTGCCAGCAGCCAGACAGCAAATCAGCCCCAGCATTTT
CASSQTANQPQHF
>-|TRBJ2-3|once|TRBV27
TGTGCCAGCAGGCTACGAAACACAGATACGCAGTATTTT
CASRLRNTDTQYF
>-|TRBJ1-3|-|TRBV18
TGTGCCAGCTCCCCAGGACGCAGCGGGACAGGAAACACCATATATTTT
CASSPGRSGTGNTIYF
>-|TRBJ2-7|-|TRBV27
TGTGCCAGCAGTTTAGGTAAAGGGGTAAACGAGCAGTACTTC
CASSLGKGVNEQYF
>-|TRBJ1-1|-|TRBV5-3
TGTGCCAGAAGCATGCCACAGGGACCGCGAGCTTTCTTT
CARSMPQGPRAFF
>TRBD1|TRBJ1-5|-|TRBV30
TGTGCCTGGAGATCCGGGACAGGGGGCGGTCAGCCCCAGCATTTT
CAWRSGTGGGQPQHF
>-|TRBJ2-7|few|TRBV6-5
TGTGCCAGCAGTGAAGGGGAAGGATCCGGCGAGCAGTACTTC
CASSEGEGSGEQYF
>-|TRBJ1-1|-|TRBV6-6
TGTGCCAGCAGTTACAGAGGATTGAACACTGAAGCTTTCTTT
CASSYRGLNTEAFF
>-|TRBJ2-1|-|TRBV28
TGTGCCAGCAGCCGAGGGTGGAGTTATGAGCAGTTCTTC
CASSRGWSYEQFF
>-|TRBJ1-2|-|TRBV12-1
TGTGCCAGCCCGGGGTCGGCTAACTATGGCTACACCTTC
CASPGSANYGYTF
>TRBD1|TRBJ2-7|once|TRBV27
TGTGCCAGCAGGACTTACAGGGGGAGTAGCTACGAGCAGTACTTC
CASRTYRGSSYEQYF
>TRBD1|TRBJ2-7|-|TRBV28
TGTGCCAGCAGTTTGACAGGGGGCTTCGAGCAGTACTTC
CASSLTGGFEQYF
>-|TRBJ2-5|-|TRBV25-1
TGTGCCAGCAGCCAGATTAATCAGGGCAGCTTGTGGGCAGAGACCCAGTACTTC
CASSQINQGSLWAETQYF
>-|TRBJ1-4|-|TRBV4-3
TGCGCCAGCAGCCAAGATCTGCTCTCGGGAGGTGAACTGTTTTTT
CASSQDLLSGGELFF
>-|TRBJ2-3|once|TRBV19
TGTGCCAGTAGTATAGACCGGAGCGGGTCAGATACGCAGTATTTT
CASSIDRSGSDTQYF
>TRBD1|TRBJ1-5|-|TRBV7-8
TGTGCCAGCAGCATACGAGGGACAGGGGGAATCGGCCAGCCCCAGCATTTT
CASSIRGTGGIGQPQHF
>-|TRBJ2-2|-|TRBV5-1
TGCGCCAGCAGCCAGGACACGTGGACCGGGGAGCTGTTTTTT
CASSQDTWTGELFF
>-|TRBJ2-2|-|TRBV5-1
TGCGCCAGCAGCTTGTTATCGGGGTCCGGGGAGCTGTTTTTT
CASSLLSGSGELFF
>TRBD2|TRBJ2-1|-|TRBV11-1
TGTGCCAGCAGCCCTTCGGTCGGGGTTAGCGGGAGGGGCGATGAGCAGTTCTTC
CASSPSVGVSGRGDEQFF
>-|TRBJ2-7|once|TRBV28
TGTGCCAGCAGTTTATTCCCTTCCGAGCAGTACTTC
CASSLFPSEQYF
>-|TRBJ1-1|-|TRBV7-9
TGTGCCAGCAGCTTAAGCGGCGGGGTTAGGAACACTGAAGCTTTCTTT
CASSLSGGVRNTEAFF
>-|TRBJ1-1|-|TRBV19
TGTGCCAGTAGTAAATTTGGCGAGGGCTCTCGAGCTTTCTTT
CASSKFGEGSRAFF
>-|TRBJ2-7|-|TRBV5-1
TGCGCCAGCAGCTTGGCATCCTCCTACGAGCAGTACTTC
CASSLASSYEQYF
>TRBD1|TRBJ1-1|-|TRBV27
TGTGCCAGCAGCAGGGGGCGCGGGTATTTCACTGAAGCTTTCTTT
CASSRGRGYFTEAFF